This record covers a single T cell receptor (beta chain). The antigen remains undetermined. The length of the CDR3 is 16 residues. Trimming at V came to 6 bases and at J to 3 bases, leaving 4 bases not matched to a gene. In germline, CDR1 is SNHLY, CDR2 FYNNEI. These data belong to a study of OX40 agonist ivuxolimab in advanced cancers. Study overall: Age averaged 60 years (range about 20 to 80), and more than 80% were male. Three patients, one with hepatocellular carcinoma and two with cutaneous melanoma, achieved partial responses. The study, taken as a whole, reports: The expanded peripheral T cells' antigen specificity was not determined.

Profiling relied on immunoSEQ multiplex PCR, and the TCRdb table lists in-frame clones only, not all of them. Among tens of thousands of clones listed, around 80% were seen once. The sequenced sample was CD4+ or CD8+ T cells sorted from blood, obtained in a trial of the OX40 agonist ivuxolimab. The source of this sequence is an adult with an advanced solid tumor such as melanoma, head and neck, liver or kidney cancer. The chain uses TRBV2 and TRBJ2-3, with 15 bases fitting TRBD2. The CDR3 nucleotides read TGTGCCAGCAGAAAAGGGACTAGCGGGAGGACAGATACGCAGTATTTT. It translates to CASRKGTSGRTDTQYF.